Described below is a single T cell receptor (beta chain) sequence and its context. Its matching antigen is unknown. Donors had no recently reported acute infections or vaccinations and were HIV-negative. The data originate from a study of shared clonotypes between healthy human individuals. Background on the study: The people who gave samples were a couple of women and a few men aged 18 to 49. The study, taken as a whole, reports: Generation probability values for non-shared clonotypes were lower than those for clonotypes shared by all four donors.

The authors' processing: Junction-only sequences without quality scores were provided by ImmunoSEQ, so filtering was different. Repertoires were generated with immunoSEQ multiplex PCR, while TCRdb's copy carries only in-frame clones and drops some. Clone size and V and J calls were adopted from that table, with D and trimming inferred from the DNA. The sample yields approximately 500,000 clones, around 96% seen once. The CDR3 spans 15 residues. Germline V gene data show CDR1 as MNHEY and CDR2 as SMNVEV (reference sequence). With V trimmed by 6 bases and J by 7 bases, 10 bases remained unmatched. The clonotype was recovered from a woman between 25 and 40 years old in good health. V and J are TRBV27 and TRBJ2-1, with 9 bases identical to TRBD1. The sample taken for sequencing was naive CD4+ T cells sorted from blood. Subset indicated: CD45RA+ positively selected. The CDR3 coding sequence is TGTGCCAGCAGCAAGGACAGGGGAGGATGGAATGAGCAGTTCTTC. Translated, it gives CASSKDRGGWNEQFF.